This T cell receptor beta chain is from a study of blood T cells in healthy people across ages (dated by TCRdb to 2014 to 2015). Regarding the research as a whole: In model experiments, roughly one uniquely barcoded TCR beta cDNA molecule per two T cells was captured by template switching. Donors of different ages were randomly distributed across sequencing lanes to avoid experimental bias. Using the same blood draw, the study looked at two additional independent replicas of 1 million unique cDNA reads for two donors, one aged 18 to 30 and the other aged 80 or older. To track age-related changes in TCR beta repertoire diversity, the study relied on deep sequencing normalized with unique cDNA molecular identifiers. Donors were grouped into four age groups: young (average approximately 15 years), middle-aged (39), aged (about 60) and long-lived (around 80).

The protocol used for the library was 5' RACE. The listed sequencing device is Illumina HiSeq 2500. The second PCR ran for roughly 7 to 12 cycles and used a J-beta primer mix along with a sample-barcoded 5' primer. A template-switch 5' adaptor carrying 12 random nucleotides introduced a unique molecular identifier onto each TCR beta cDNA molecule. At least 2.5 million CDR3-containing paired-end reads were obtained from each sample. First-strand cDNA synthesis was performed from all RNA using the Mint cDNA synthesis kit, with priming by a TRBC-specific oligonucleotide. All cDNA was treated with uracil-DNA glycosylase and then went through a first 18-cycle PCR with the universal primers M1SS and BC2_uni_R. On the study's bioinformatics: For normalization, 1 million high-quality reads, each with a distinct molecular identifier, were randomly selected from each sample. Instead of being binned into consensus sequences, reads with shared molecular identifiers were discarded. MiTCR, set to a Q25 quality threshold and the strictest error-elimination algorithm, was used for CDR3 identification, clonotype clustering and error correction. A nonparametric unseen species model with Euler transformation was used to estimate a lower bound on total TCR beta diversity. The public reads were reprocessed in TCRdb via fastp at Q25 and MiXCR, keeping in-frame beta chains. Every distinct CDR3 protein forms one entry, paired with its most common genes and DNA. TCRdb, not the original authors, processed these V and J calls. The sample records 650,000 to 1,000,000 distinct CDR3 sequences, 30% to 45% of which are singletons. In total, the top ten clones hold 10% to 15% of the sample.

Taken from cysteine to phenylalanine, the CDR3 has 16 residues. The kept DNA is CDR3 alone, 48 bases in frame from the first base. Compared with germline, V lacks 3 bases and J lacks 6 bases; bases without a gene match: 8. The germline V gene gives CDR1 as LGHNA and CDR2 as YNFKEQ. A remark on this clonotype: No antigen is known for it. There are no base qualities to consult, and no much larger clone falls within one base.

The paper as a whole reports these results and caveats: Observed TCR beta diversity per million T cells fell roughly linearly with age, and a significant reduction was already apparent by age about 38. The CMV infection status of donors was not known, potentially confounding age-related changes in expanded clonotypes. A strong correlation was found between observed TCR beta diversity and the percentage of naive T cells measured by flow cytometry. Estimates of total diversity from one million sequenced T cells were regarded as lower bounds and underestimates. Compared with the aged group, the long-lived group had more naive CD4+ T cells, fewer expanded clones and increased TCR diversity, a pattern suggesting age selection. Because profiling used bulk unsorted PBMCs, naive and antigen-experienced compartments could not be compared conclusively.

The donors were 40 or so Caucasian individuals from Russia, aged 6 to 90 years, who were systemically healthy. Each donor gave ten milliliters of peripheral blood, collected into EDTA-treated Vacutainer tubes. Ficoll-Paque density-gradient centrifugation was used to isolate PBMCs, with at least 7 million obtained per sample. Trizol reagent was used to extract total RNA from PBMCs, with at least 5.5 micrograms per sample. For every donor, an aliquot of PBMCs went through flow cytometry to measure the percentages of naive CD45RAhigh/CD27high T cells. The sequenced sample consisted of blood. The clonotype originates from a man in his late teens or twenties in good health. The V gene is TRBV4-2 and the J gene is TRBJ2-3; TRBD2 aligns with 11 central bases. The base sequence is TGTGCCAGCAGCCAGGCTAGCGGGGGGAGCAAGGATACGCAGTATTTT. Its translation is CASSQASGGSKDTQYF.